The present T cell receptor beta chain was sequenced within a study of T cell responses to AZD1222 COVID-19 vaccine (dated by TCRdb to the early 2020s). With respect to the entire study: AZD1222 recipients whose second dose came at about 4 weeks and those whose second dose came at about 12 weeks were combined into one group, since spike-specific TCR depth and breadth did not differ between the two schedules. Enrollment into the trials was organized by age into subgroups of 18-55, 56-69 and 70-plus years, and those subgroups contained approximately 150, 30 and 60 TCR-sequenced participants, respectively. A total of approximately 250 trial participants underwent TCR sequencing, of whom about 210 had received two doses of AZD1222 and around 25 had received two doses of the MenACWY control vaccine. The paper's findings and limits, for the study overall: In the small 56-69-year group, the increase in depth fell short of significance, most likely because of low power. The vaccine-associated CD4 TCRs covered the entire spike protein, and the dominant responses fell in regions 160-218 and 743-854. Reportedly, almost half of the unique spike-specific TCRs recognized epitopes lying outside the regions that are mutated in the B.1.351 and B.1.1.7 variants. Only 5 to 7 AZD1222 recipients were SARS-CoV-2 seropositive at baseline, limiting conclusions about previously exposed vaccinees. Participants were mostly white British, with more females than males. The authors suggested clonal diversity may have been underestimated. Because no samples from the day 14 peak response were available, repertoires could be characterized only after the peak T cell response. After two AZD1222 doses, both the breadth and the depth of spike-specific TCRs were significantly higher than at day 0 and than in MenACWY recipients.

What the time point label conveys for this sample: baseline before first vaccination. Vaccinee samples were obtained from the UK trials COV001 and COV002, which included a single-blind randomized controlled phase 2/3 trial of AZD1222 (ChAdOx1 nCoV-19) in healthy adults. For TCRbeta chain sequencing, PBMC samples were collected from trial participants at day 0 and at day 28 after the second dose. Reading the germline V gene gives CDR1 LGHNT and CDR2 FRNRAP. Measured from the cysteine to the phenylalanine, the CDR3 is 16 residues long. Only the CDR3 region is kept as DNA, spanning 48 bases read in frame from base 1. V lost 2 bases and J lost 7 bases, and the count of bases not matched to a germline gene is 11. This clone has just one count. The antigen this receptor binds is unknown. No per-base quality is available; no much larger clone lies one base away. The CDR3 regions of human TCRbeta chains were analyzed by immunosequencing. Regarding the original processing steps: Repertoire TCRs were checked for matches against a reference library of SARS-CoV-2-specific TCRs that had been generated using the MIRA antigen-specificity platform. Breadth was defined as the fraction of unique TCRs that were SARS-CoV-2-associated, and depth was defined as the fraction of total T cells that were SARS-CoV-2-associated. Each spike-specific TCR was assigned to its reactive spike region and to a CD4 or CD8 class using the MIRA data. Log10-transformed breadth and depth values were compared by one-way ANOVA with Sidak's multiple comparisons tests. Here the immuneACCESS table is served through TCRdb, limited to in-frame sequences with V and J called. Missing clones are a known gap in these copies; in checked studies unresolved V genes cover under half, and the rest lacks a known reason. That table gives V, J and clone size, and the DNA gave D and trimming. For this sample the table gives roughly 130,000 clones, of which 94% were detected only once. The ten top clones hold around 7% of the sample.

The rearrangement combines TRBV12-5 with TRBJ2-3, with 8 central nucleotides matching TRBD2. The sequence came from an adult in good health. The material sequenced was peripheral blood, taken on day 0 of AZD1222 vaccination. The nucleotide sequence reads as follows: TGTGCTAGTGGTTTGCGGTTAGCGGGGACTAGATATACGCAGTATTTT. This yields the protein CASGLRLAGTRYTQYF. When the CDR3 is completed using the reference TRBV12-5 and TRBJ2-3 genes on either side, the full variable domain is DARVTQTPRHKVTEMGQEVTMRCQPILGHNTVFWYRQTMMQGLELLAYFRNRAPLDDSGMPKDRFSAEMPDATLATLKIQPSEPRDSAVYFCASGLRLAGTRYTQYFGPGTRLTVL.